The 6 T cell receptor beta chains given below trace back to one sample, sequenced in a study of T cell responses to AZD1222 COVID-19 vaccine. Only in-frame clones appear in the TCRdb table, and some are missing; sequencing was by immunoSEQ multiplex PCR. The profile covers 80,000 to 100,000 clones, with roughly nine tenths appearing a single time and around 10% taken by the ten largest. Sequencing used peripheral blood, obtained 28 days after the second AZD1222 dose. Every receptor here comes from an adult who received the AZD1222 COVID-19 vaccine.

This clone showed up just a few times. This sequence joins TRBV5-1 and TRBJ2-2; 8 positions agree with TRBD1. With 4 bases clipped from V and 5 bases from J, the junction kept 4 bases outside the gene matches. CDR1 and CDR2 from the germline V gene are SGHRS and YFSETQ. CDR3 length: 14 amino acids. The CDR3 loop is CASSPDRGTGELFF. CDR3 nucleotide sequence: TGCGCCAGCAGCCCAGACAGGGGAACCGGGGAGCTGTTTTTT.

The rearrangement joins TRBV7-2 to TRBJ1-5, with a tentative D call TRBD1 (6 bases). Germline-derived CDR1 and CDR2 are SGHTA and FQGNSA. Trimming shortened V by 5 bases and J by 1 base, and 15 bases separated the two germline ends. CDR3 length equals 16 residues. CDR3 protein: CASSPNQGLSNQPQHF. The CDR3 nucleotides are TGTGCCAGCAGCCCGAACCAGGGGTTAAGCAATCAGCCCCAGCATTTT.

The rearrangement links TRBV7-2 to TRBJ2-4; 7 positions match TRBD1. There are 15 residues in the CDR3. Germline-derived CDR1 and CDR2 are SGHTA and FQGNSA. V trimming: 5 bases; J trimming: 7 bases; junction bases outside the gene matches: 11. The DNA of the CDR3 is TGTGCCAGCAGCCTAAGCCGTGACAGGGTTAACATTCAGTACTTC. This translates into CASSLSRDRVNIQYF.

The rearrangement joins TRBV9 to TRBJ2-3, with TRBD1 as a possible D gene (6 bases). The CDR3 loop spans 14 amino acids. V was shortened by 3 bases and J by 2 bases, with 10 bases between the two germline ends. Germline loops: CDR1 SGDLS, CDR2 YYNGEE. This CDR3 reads CASSAGQLTDTQYF. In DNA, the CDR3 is TGTGCCAGCAGCGCCGGACAGCTCACAGATACGCAGTATTTT.

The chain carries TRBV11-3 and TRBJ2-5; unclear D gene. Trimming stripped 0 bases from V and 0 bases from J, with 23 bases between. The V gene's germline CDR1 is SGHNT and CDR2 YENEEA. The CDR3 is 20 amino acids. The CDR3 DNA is TGTGCCAGCAGCTTAGATCCCTCGGAAAACAGAGAGATGTACCAAGAGACCCAGTACTTC. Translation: CASSLDPSENREMYQETQYF.

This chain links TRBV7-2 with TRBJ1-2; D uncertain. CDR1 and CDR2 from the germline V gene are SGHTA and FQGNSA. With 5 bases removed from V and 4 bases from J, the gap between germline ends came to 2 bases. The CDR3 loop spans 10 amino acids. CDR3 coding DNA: TGTGCCAGCAGCCTCTATGGCTACACCTTC. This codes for CASSLYGYTF.